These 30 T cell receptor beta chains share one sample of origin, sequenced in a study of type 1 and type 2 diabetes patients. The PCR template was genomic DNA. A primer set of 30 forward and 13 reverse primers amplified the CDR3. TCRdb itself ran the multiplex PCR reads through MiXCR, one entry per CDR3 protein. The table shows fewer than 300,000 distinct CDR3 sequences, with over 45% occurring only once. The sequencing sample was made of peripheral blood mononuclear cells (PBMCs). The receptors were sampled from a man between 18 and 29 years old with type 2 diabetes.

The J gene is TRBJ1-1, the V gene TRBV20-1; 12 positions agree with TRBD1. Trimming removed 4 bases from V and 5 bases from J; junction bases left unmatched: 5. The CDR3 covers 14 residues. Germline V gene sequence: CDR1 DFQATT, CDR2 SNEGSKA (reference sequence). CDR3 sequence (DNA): TGCAGTGCTACAGGGGACAGGGGGCAAACTGAAGCTTTCTTT. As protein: CSATGDRGQTEAFF.

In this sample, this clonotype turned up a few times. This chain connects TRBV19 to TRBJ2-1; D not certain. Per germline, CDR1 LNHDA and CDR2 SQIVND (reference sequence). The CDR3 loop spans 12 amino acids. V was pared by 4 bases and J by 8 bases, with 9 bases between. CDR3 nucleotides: TGTGCCAGTAGTAAAGGGCCCGATGAGCAGTTCTTC. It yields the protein CASSKGPDEQFF.

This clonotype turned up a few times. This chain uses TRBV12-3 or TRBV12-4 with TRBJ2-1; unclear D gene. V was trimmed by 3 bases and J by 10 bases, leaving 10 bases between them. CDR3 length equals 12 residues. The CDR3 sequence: CASSLGRTEQFF. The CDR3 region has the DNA TGTGCCAGCAGTTTGGGCAGAACGGAGCAGTTCTTC.

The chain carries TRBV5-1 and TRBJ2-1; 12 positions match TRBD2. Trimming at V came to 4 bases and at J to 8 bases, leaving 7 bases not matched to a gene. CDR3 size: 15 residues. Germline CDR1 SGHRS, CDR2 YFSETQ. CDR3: CASSALAGGPDEQFF. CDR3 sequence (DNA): TGCGCCAGCAGCGCCCTAGCGGGAGGGCCGGATGAGCAGTTCTTC.

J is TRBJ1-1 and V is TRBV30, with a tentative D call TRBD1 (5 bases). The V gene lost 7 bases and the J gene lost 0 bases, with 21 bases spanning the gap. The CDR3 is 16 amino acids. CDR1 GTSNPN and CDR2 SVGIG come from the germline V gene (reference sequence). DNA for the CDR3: TGTGCCTTCACACCGGGGCAGGAGATTATGAACACTGAAGCTTTCTTT. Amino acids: CAFTPGQEIMNTEAFF.

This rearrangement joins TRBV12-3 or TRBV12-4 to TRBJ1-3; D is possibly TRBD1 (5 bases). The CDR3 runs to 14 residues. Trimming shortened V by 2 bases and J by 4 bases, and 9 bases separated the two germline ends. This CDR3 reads CASSLTGLGNTIYF. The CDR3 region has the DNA TGTGCCAGCAGTTTAACAGGTTTGGGAAACACCATATATTTT.

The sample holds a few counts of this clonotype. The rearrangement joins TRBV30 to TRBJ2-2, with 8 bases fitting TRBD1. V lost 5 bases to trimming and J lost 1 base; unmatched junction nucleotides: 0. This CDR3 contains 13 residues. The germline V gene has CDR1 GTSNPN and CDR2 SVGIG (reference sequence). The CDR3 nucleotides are TGTGCCTGGGGGACAGGGAACACCGGGGAGCTGTTTTTT. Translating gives CAWGTGNTGELFF.

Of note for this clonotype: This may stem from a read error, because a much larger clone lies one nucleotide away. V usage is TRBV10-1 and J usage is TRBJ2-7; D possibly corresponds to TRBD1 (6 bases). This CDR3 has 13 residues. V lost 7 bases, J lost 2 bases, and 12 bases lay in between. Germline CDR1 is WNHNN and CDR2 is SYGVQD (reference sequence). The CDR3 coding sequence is TGCGCCAGCAATGGACAGACAACCTACGAGCAGTACTTC. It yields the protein CASNGQTTYEQYF.

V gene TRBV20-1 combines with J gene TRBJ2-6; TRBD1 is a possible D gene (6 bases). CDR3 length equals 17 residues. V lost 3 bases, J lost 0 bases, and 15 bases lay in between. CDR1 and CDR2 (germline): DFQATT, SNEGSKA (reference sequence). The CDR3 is CSASLDSSSSGANVLTF. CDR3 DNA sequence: TGCAGTGCTAGCCTGGACAGTTCGAGCTCTGGGGCCAACGTCCTGACTTTC.

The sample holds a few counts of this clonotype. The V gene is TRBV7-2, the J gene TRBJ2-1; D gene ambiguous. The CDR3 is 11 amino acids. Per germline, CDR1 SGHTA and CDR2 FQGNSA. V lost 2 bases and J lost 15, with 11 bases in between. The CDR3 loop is CASSLTGPSFF. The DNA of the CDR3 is TGTGCCAGCAGCTTAACGGGCCCATCGTTCTTC.

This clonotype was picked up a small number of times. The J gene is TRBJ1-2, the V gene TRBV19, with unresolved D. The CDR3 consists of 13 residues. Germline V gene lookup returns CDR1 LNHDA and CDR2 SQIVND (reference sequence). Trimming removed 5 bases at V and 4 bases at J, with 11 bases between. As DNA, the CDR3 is TGTGCCAGTAGTCTTCGCGGGGTCTATGGCTACACCTTC. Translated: CASSLRGVYGYTF. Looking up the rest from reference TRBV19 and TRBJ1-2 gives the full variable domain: DGGITQSPKYLFRKEGQNVTLSCEQNLNHDAMYWYRQDPGQGLRLIYYSQIVNDFQKGDIAEGYSVSREKKESFPLTVTSAQKNPTAFYLCASSLRGVYGYTFGSGTRLTVV.

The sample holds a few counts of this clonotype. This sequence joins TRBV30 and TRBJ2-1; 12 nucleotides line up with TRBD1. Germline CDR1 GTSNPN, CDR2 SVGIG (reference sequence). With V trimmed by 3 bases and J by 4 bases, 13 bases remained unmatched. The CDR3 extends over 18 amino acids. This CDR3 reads CAWSGTKPGQGAYNEQFF. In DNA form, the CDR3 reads TGTGCCTGGAGCGGAACCAAACCGGGACAGGGGGCTTACAATGAGCAGTTCTTC.

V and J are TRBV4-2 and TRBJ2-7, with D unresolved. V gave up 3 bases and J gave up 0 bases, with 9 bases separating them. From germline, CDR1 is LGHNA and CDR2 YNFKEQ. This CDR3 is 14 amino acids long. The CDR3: CASSQGFGSYEQYF. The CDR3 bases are TGTGCCAGCAGCCAGGGGTTCGGCTCCTACGAGCAGTACTTC.

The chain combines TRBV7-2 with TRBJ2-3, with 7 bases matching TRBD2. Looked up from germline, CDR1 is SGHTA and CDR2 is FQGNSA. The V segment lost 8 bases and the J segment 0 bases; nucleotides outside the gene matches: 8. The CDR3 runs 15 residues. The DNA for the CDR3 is TGTGCCAGCTCGCTAGCGGCAATAAGCACAGATACGCAGTATTTT. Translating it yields CASSLAAISTDTQYF.

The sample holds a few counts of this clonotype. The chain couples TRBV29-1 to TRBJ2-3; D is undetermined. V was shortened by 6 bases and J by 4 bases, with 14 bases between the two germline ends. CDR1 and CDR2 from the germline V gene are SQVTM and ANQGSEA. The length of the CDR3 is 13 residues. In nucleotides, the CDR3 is TGCAGCGTCGATTCCAGCGTATCAGATACGCAGTATTTT. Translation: CSVDSSVSDTQYF.

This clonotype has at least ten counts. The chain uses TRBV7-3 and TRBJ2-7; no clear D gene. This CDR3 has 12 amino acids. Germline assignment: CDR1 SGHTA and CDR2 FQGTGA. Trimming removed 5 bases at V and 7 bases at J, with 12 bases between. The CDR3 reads CASSLGSGEQYF. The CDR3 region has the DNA TGTGCCAGCAGCCTAGGCAGTGGGGAGCAGTACTTC.

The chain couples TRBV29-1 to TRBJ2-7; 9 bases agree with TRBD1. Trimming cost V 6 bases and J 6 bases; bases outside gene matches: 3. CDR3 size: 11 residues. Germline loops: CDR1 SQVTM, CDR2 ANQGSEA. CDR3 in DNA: TGCAGCGTGGGGACAGGGTTCGAGCAGTACTTC. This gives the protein CSVGTGFEQYF.

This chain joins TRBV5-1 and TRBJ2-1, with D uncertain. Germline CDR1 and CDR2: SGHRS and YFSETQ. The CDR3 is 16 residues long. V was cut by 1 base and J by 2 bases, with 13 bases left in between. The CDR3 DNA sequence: TGCGCCAGCAGCTTGTACGGGCTGAGGCCCTACAATGAGCAGTTCTTC. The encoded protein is CASSLYGLRPYNEQFF.

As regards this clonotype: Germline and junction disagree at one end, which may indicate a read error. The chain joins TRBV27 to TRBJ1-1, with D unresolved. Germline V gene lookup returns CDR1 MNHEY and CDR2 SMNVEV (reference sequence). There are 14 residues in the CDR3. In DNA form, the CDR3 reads TGTGCCAGCAGTTTGCAACACGGGTACACTAAAGCTTTCTTT. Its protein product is CASSLQHGYTKAFF.

CDR3 loop: CASRSGAYEQYF. The CDR3 DNA reads TGTGCCAGTCGATCGGGGGCGTACGAGCAGTACTTC. This chain joins TRBV30 and TRBJ2-7; either TRBD1 or TRBD2 may fit D (6 bases each). Trimming shortened V by 8 bases and J by 4 bases, and 15 bases separated the two germline ends. Germline V lookup: CDR1 GTSNPN, CDR2 SVGIG (reference sequence). The CDR3 has 12 amino acids.

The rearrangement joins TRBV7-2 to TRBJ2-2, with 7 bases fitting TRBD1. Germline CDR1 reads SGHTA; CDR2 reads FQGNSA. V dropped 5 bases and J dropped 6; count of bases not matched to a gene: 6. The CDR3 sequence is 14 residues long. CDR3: CASSRRQGAGELFF. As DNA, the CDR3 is TGTGCCAGCAGCAGACGACAGGGCGCCGGGGAGCTGTTTTTT.

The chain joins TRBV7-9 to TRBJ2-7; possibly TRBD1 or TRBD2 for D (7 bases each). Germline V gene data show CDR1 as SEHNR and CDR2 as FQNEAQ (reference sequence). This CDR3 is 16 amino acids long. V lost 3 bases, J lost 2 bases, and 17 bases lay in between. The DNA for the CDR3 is TGTGCCAGCAGCTTTACAGGGGAGGGTAAAGCCTACGAGCAGTACTTC. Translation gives CASSFTGEGKAYEQYF.

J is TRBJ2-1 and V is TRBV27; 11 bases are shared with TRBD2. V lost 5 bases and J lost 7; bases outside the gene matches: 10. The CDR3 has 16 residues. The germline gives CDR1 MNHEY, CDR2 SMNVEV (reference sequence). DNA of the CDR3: TGTGCCAGCAGTAAACTAGCGGGAGCACAGGATAATGAGCAGTTCTTC. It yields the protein CASSKLAGAQDNEQFF.

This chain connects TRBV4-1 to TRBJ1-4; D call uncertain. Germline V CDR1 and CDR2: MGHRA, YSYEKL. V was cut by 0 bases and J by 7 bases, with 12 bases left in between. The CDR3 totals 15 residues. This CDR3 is CASSQEDDGGEKLFF. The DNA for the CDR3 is TGCGCCAGCAGCCAAGAAGACGACGGCGGTGAAAAACTGTTTTTT.

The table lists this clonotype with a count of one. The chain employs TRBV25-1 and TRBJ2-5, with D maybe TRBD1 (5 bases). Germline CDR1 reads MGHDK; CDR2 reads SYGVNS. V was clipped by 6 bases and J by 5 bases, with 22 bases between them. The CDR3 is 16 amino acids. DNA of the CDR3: TGTGCCAGCAGCTACACAGTTCAGGGTGCTGGGGAGACCCAGTACTTC. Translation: CASSYTVQGAGETQYF.

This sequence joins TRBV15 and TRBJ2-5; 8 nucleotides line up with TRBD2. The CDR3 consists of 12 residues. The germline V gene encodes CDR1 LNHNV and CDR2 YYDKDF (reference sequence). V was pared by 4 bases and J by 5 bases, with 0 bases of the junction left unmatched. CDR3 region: CATSIAGETQYF. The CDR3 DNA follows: TGTGCCACCAGCATAGCGGGGGAGACCCAGTACTTC.

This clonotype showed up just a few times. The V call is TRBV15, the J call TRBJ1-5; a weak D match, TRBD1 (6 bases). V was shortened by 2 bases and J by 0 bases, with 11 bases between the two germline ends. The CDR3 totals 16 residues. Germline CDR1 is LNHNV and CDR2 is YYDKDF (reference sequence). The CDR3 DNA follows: TGTGCCACCAGCAGAAGACGGGACACTAGCAATCAGCCCCAGCATTTT. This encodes CATSRRRDTSNQPQHF.

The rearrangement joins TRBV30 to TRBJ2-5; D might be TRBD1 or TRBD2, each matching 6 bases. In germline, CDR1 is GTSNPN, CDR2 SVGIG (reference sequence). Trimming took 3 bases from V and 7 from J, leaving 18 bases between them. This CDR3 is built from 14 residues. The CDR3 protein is CAWRTAGSGVTQYF. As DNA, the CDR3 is TGTGCCTGGAGGACAGCGGGCTCAGGGGTGACCCAGTACTTC.

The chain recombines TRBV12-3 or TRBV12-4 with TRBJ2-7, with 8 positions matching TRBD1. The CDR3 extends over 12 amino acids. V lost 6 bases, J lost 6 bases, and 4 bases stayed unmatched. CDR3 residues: CASSKQGVEQYF. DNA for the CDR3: TGTGCCAGCAGCAAACAGGGGGTCGAGCAGTACTTC.

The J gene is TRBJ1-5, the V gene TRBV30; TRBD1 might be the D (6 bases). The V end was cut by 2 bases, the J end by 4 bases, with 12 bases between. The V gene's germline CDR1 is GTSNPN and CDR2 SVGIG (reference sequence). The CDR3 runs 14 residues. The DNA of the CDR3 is TGTGCCTGGAGTCCGAGGACAGTAAATCAGCCCCAGCATTTT. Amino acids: CAWSPRTVNQPQHF.